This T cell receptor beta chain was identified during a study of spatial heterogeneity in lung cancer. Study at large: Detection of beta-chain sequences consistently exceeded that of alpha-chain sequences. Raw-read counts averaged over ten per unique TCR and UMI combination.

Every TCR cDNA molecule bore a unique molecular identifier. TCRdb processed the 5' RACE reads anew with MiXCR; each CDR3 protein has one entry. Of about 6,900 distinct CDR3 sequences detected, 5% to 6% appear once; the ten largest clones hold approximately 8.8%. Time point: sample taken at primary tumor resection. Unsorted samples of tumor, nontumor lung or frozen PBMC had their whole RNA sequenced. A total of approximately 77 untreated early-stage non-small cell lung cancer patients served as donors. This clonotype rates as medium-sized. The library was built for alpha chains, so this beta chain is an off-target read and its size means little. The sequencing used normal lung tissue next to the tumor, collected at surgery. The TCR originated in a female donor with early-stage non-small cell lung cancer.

The CDR3 region has the DNA TGTGCCAGCAGCTTAGACAGGGAATCACCCCTCCACTTT. Its translation is CASSLDRESPLHF. The rearrangement joins TRBV7-3 to TRBJ1-6, with TRBD1 matching 7 bases. This CDR3 contains 13 residues. J gave up 10 bases and V 2 bases, and 2 bases lay outside the gene matches. From germline, CDR1 is SGHTA and CDR2 FQGTGA.